This T cell receptor beta chain stems from a study of Ad26.COV2.S vaccination and SARS-CoV-2 variants (dated by TCRdb to 2020 to 2023). Regarding the research as a whole: Vaccine-arm donors were drawn from COV1001, a multicentre, randomized, double-blind, placebo-controlled phase I-IIa trial of Ad26.COV2.S in healthy adults. TCRbeta repertoire sequencing served as the tool for gauging how specific and how broad the SARS-CoV-2-reactive T cell receptors were following Ad26.COV2.S vaccination. Trial participants were randomized into five groups of five, in which low-dose or high-dose Ad26.COV2.S was given once or twice, or placebo was given on both occasions. Ad26.COV2.S was administered intramuscularly at 5 x 10^10 or 1 x 10^11 viral particles, either as a single shot or as two shots given 56 days apart. A total of some 30 samples were included in the TCR-sequenced set, comprising around 19 Ad26.COV2.S vaccine recipients, 5 placebo recipients and 8 SARS-CoV-2 convalescent individuals. Investigators did not know the trial group allocation while performing experiments and assessing outcomes.

The study at large found these results: The study was not powered to compare responses between vaccine doses or regimens. Spike-specific TCR breadth was higher in Ad26.COV2.S recipients than in placebo recipients (P = 0.0014). Vaccine and placebo recipients had similar non-spike TCR breadth, a finding consistent with the vaccine containing only spike. After vaccination, substantial breadth of spike-specific CD8+ and CD4+ T cell responses was reported. The authors noted that total T cell responses may have been underestimated by the TCR breadth and depth analyses.

V and J are trimmed by 3 bases and 4 bases, and the gene matches miss 7 bases of the junction. The CDR3 numbers 16 residues from cysteine through phenylalanine. Here the CDR3 DNA is all that survives: 48 bases in frame from base 1. Reading the germline V gene gives CDR1 KGHSH and CDR2 LQKENI. TCRbeta CDR3 regions were sequenced with the immunoSEQ Assay. After extraction, genomic DNA underwent amplification by bias-controlled multiplex PCR, followed by high-throughput sequencing. The published analysis was carried out like this. Collapsing and filtering of sequences were performed to quantify the absolute abundance of each unique TCRbeta CDR3 region. T cell fraction was estimated by normalizing TCRbeta template counts to usable DNA, which was measured by amplifying reference genes present in all nucleated cells. Repertoire TCRs were annotated as SARS-CoV-2-specific when V gene, CDR3 amino acid sequence and J gene were exactly matched to a known reactive TCR set. The reference SARS-CoV-2 TCR set was derived from MIRA and filtered for enrichment in COVID-19-positive ImmuneCODE repertoires, a step that removed public or cross-reactive TCRs. Drawing on the MIRA antigens, annotated TCRs were analysed further at the level of specific ORF or position within ORF. Depth was the summed frequency of annotated unique rearrangements, while breadth was defined as annotated unique rearrangements over total unique productive rearrangements. Two-sided Wilcoxon rank-sum tests were used to compare TCR breadth between groups. TCRdb carries this immuneACCESS record with in-frame sequences only. Its versions omit some clonotypes, under half of them owing to an unresolved V gene in the studies checked, with the rest unexplained. V, J and clone size were drawn from that table, and D and trimming were deduced from the DNA. Within this sample are about 350,000 clones, with roughly 84% of them counted one time only. The ten largest clones take up 3.4% of the sample.

On this clone itself: No cognate antigen has been identified for it. Per-base qualities were not stored, and no clone one base away is much larger.

The treatment or condition tag for this specimen amounts to: roughly 19 received Ad26.COV2.S at low or high dose, single or two shots; about five received placebo; per-sample allocation not given. Repertoires of vaccine and placebo recipients were sequenced from samples taken on day 63 after the first injection. Cohort 1b enrolled some 25 adults aged 18-55 years at a single site in Boston, USA, between 29 July and 7 August 2020. Ad26.COV2.S was a replication-incompetent adenovirus type 26 vector that expressed a prefusion-stabilized SARS-CoV-2 spike protein derived from the original Wuhan strain. In this chain, TRBV18 is recombined with TRBJ2-3, with 10 bases aligning to TRBD2. This sequence originates from a person aged 18-65 years who received the Ad26.COV2.S COVID-19 vaccine or a placebo. The sample in question was peripheral blood, obtained in a trial of Ad26.COV2.S vaccine versus placebo. CDR3 loop: CASSPLAGGRADTQYF. The nucleotide sequence is TGTGCCAGCTCACCTTTAGCGGGGGGCCGCGCAGATACGCAGTATTTT.